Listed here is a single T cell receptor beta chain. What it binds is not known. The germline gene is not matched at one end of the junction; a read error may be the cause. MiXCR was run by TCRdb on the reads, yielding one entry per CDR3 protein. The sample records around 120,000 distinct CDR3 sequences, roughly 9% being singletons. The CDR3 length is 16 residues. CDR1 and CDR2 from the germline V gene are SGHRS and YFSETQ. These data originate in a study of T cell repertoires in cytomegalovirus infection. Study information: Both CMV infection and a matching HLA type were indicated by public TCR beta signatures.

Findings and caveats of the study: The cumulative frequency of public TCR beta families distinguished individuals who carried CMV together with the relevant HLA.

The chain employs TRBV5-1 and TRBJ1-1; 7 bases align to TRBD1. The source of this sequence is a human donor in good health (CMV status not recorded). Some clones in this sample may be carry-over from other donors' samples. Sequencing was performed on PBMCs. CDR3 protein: CASSPGWGQLNTEASF. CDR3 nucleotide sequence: TGCGCCAGCAGCCCTGGCTGGGGACAGCTGAACACTGAAGCTTCCTTT.